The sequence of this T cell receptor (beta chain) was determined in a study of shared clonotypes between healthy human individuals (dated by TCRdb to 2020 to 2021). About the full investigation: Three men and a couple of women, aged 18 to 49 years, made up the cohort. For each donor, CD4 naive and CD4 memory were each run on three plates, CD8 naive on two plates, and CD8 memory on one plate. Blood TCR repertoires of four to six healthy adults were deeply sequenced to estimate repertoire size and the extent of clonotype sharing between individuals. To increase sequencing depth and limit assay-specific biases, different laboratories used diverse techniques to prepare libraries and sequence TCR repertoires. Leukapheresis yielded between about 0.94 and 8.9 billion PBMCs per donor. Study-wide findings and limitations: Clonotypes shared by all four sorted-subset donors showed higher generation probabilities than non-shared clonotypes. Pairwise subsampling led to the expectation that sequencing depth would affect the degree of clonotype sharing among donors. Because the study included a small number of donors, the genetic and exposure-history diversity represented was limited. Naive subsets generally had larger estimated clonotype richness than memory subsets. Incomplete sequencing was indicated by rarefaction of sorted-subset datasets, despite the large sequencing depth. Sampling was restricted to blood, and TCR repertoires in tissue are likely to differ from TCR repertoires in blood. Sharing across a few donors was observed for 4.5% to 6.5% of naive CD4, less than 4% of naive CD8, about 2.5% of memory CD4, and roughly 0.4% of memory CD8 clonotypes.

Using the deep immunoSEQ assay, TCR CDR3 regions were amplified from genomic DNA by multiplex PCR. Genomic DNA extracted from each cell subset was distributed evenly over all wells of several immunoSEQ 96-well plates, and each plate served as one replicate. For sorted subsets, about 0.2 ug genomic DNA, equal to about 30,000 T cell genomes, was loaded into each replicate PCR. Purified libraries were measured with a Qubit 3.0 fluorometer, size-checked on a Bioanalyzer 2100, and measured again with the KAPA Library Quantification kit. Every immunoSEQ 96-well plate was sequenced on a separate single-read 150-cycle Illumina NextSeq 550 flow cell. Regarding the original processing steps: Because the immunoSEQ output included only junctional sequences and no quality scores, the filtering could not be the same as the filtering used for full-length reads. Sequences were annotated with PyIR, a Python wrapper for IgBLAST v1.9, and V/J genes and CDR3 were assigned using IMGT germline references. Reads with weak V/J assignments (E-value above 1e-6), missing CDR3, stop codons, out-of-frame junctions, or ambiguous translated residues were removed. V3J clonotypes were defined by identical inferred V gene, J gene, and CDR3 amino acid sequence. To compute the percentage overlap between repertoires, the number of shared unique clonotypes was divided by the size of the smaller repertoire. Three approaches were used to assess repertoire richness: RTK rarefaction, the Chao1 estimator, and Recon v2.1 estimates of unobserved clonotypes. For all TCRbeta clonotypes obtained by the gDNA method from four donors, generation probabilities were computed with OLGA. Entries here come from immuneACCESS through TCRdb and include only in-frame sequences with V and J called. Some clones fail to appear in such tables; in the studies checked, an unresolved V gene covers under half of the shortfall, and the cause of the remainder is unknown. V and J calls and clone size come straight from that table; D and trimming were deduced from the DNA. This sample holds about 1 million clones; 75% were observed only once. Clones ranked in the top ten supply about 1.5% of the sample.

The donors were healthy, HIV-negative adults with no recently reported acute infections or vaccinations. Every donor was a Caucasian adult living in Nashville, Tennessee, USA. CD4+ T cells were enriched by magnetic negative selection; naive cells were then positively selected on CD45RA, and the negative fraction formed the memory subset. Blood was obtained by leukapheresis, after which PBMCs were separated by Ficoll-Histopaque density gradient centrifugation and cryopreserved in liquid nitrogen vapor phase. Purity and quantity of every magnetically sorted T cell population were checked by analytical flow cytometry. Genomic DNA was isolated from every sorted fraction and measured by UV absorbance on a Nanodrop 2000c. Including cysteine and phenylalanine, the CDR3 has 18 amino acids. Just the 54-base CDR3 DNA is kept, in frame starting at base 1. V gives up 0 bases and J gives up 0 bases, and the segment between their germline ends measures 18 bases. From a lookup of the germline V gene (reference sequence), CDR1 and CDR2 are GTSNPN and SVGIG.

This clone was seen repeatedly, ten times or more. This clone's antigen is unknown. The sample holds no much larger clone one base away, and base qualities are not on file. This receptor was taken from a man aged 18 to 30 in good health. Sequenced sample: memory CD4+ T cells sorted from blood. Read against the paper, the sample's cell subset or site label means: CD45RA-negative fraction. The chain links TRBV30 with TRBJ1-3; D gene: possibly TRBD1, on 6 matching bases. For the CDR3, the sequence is CAWSVFFGQRFSGNTIYF. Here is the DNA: TGTGCCTGGAGTGTTTTCTTCGGACAGAGGTTCTCTGGAAACACCATATATTTT.